The next 20 T cell receptor beta chains were all read from a single sample in a study of T cell changes during pregnancy in multiple sclerosis. Sequencing used immunoSEQ multiplex PCR; TCRdb keeps in-frame clones, though not all of them. The sample lists roughly 64,000 clones, 92% occurring once. Source: peripheral blood, taken in the second trimester of pregnancy. These receptors were taken from a female donor with multiple sclerosis, enrolled in a pregnancy study.

The rearrangement links TRBV4-2 to TRBJ2-3, with a weak D call TRBD2 (5 bases). This CDR3 is built from 14 residues. Trimming removed 1 base at V and 1 base at J, with 6 bases between. The germline CDR1 and CDR2 sequences are LGHNA and YNFKEQ. CDR3 sequence (DNA): TGTGCCAGCAGCCAAGGGGGAGGCACAGATACGCAGTATTTT. This sequence encodes CASSQGGGTDTQYF.

The chain recombines TRBV4-1 with TRBJ2-4; TRBD1 is a possible D gene (5 bases). CDR1 and CDR2 from the germline V gene are MGHRA and YSYEKL. The ends were cut back, 2 bases at V and 2 bases at J, with 10 bases in the middle. The length of the CDR3 is 15 residues. CDR3 nucleotides: TGCGCCAGCAGCCAACTAGGGGTTCCCAAAAACATTCAGTACTTC. This codes for CASSQLGVPKNIQYF.

The chain uses TRBV5-1 and TRBJ2-7, with D possibly TRBD1 on 7 matching bases. Between the trimmed V and J ends, which lost 4 bases and 2 bases, there was a span of 19 bases. The CDR3 has 16 amino acids. CDR1 SGHRS and CDR2 YFSETQ come from the germline V gene. This CDR3 reads CASSPNTGGGPYEQYF. The CDR3 region has the DNA TGCGCCAGCAGCCCGAATACTGGAGGGGGCCCCTACGAGCAGTACTTC.

CDR3 DNA: TGTGCCAGCAGCTTGGCACAGGCCTCAGATACGCAGTATTTT. The encoded protein is CASSLAQASDTQYF. V and J are TRBV5-4 and TRBJ2-3, with D maybe TRBD1 (5 bases). V lost 0 bases and J 4 bases, leaving 9 bases between the germline ends. The length of the CDR3 is 14 residues. Germline-derived CDR1 and CDR2 are SGHNT and YYREEE (reference sequence). Full variable domain (remainder filled in from reference TRBV5-4 and TRBJ2-3): ETGVTQSPTHLIKTRGQQVTLRCSSQSGHNTVSWYQQALGQGPQFIFQYYREEENGRGNFPPRFSGLQFPNYSSELNVNALELDDSALYLCASSLAQASDTQYFGPGTRLTVL.

The chain has TRBV6-5 and TRBJ1-5; possibly TRBD1 for D (6 bases). Germline assignment: CDR1 MNHEY and CDR2 SVGAGI. The length of the CDR3 is 15 residues. Trimming took 3 bases from V and 6 from J, leaving 15 bases between them. DNA of the CDR3: TGTGCCAGCAGTTATACCCAGGGGTCAAGTCAGCCCCAGCATTTT. Translation: CASSYTQGSSQPQHF.

The chain carries TRBV7-9 and TRBJ2-1; 8 bases align to TRBD2. Germline V gene data show CDR1 as SEHNR and CDR2 as FQNEAQ (reference sequence). V lost 5 bases, J lost 2 bases, and 8 bases stayed unmatched. The CDR3 is 16 residues long. The CDR3 loop is CASSPRLATTYNEQFF. As DNA, the CDR3 is TGTGCCAGCAGCCCCCGACTAGCGACTACCTACAATGAGCAGTTCTTC.

This rearrangement joins TRBV23-1 to TRBJ1-1; 10 positions match TRBD1. TRBV23-1 is given ORF status, its function remaining uncertain. The CDR3 length is 15 residues. Trimming cost V 4 bases and J 7 bases; bases outside gene matches: 9. The DNA for the CDR3 is TGCGCCAGCAGTCCGAGGACAGGGGGGGGACTTGAAGCTTTCTTT. Its translation is CASSPRTGGGLEAFF.

The CDR3 DNA reads as TGCGCCAGCAGCTTGTCTGCGGGAAGAACCTACAATGAGCAGTTCTTC. This translates into CASSLSAGRTYNEQFF. This chain joins TRBV5-1 and TRBJ2-1, with D possibly TRBD2 on 6 matching bases. Germline CDR1 is SGHRS and CDR2 is YFSETQ. The V gene lost 1 base and the J gene lost 2 bases, with 13 bases spanning the gap. The CDR3 length is 16 residues.

The chain uses TRBV5-1 and TRBJ2-7; TRBD1 aligns across 10 bases. CDR1 SGHRS and CDR2 YFSETQ come from the germline V gene. CDR3 length: 14 residues. Germline trimming cut 2 bases from V and 5 bases from J; bases unmatched to any gene: 4. This CDR3 reads CASSLMTGGNEQYF. CDR3 nucleotides: TGCGCCAGCAGCTTAATGACAGGGGGCAACGAGCAGTACTTC.

This chain links TRBV9 with TRBJ2-7, with a tentative D call TRBD2 (7 bases). CDR1 is SGDLS, CDR2 YYNGEE, per germline. CDR3 length: 16 amino acids. The V end lost 0 bases, the J end lost 2 bases, and 15 bases lay between the germline ends. CDR3 sequence reads: CASSVGGASGTYEQYF. The CDR3 coding sequence is TGTGCCAGCAGCGTAGGGGGGGCTAGCGGAACCTACGAGCAGTACTTC.

The V call is TRBV11-2, the J call TRBJ2-7, with a possible D match to TRBD2 (5 bases). CDR1 is SGHAT, CDR2 FQNNGV, per germline. The V gene lost 4 bases and the J gene lost 0 bases, with 10 bases spanning the gap. The CDR3 runs to 14 residues. The CDR3 here is CASSWGAASYEQYF. In DNA, the CDR3 is TGTGCCAGCAGCTGGGGAGCGGCCTCCTACGAGCAGTACTTC.

V gene TRBV7-2 combines with J gene TRBJ2-3, with 7 positions matching TRBD2. Per the germline V gene, CDR1 is SGHTA and CDR2 is FQGNSA. This CDR3 is built from 15 residues. Trimming cost V 0 bases and J 5 bases; bases outside gene matches: 5. The CDR3 region is CASSLALAVVDTQYF. As DNA, the CDR3 is TGTGCCAGCAGCTTAGCGCTAGCGGTCGTAGATACGCAGTATTTT.

On this clone itself: One junction end does not reproduce the germline sequence, and a read error may be involved. The chain joins TRBV7-7 to TRBJ1-1, with D perhaps TRBD1 (5 bases). Germline V gives CDR1 SSHAT, CDR2 FNYEAQ (reference sequence). This CDR3 has 13 residues. CDR3 sequence: CASSLDRYTEAFF. Here the CDR3 DNA reads TGTGCTAGCAGCCTCGACAGATACACTGAAGCTTTCTTT.

CDR3 sequence: CASSLGQAGNTIYF. The CDR3 DNA follows: TGCGCCAGCAGCTTGGGACAGGCTGGAAACACCATATATTTT. This chain joins TRBV5-1 and TRBJ1-3, with D possibly being TRBD1 (6 bases). Germline loops: CDR1 SGHRS, CDR2 YFSETQ. This CDR3 spans 14 amino acids. V gave up 0 bases and J gave up 2 bases, with 6 bases separating them.

As regards this clone: The junction departs from germline at one end; a sequencing error may be responsible. The chain links TRBV6-6 to TRBJ2-5; weak D call: TRBD1 (8 bases). CDR3 length: 15 residues. Per the germline V gene, CDR1 is MNHNY and CDR2 is SVGAGI (reference sequence). The CDR3 loop is CASSDSNRGGETQYF. Written as DNA, the CDR3 is TGTGCCAGCAGTGACTCTAACAGGGGGGGGGAGACCCAGTACTTC.

This chain connects TRBV6-1 to TRBJ1-5; D is ambiguous. Trimming pared 4 bases from V and 4 bases from J, leaving 8 bases between. The germline V gene encodes CDR1 MNHNS and CDR2 SASEGT. This CDR3 is built from 13 residues. The CDR3 is CASSVEINQPQHF. The CDR3 nucleotides are TGTGCCAGCAGTGTCGAGATTAATCAGCCCCAGCATTTT.

This sequence joins TRBV5-1 and TRBJ2-7, with TRBD1 identical over 9 bases. The CDR3 covers 15 residues. J gave up 5 bases and V 0 bases, and 6 bases lay outside the gene matches. CDR1 SGHRS and CDR2 YFSETQ come from the germline V gene. Here the CDR3 reads CASSLAGTGIHEQYF. The CDR3 DNA sequence: TGCGCCAGCAGCTTGGCGGGGACAGGGATACACGAGCAGTACTTC.

CDR3 sequence reads: CASSLALNTEAFF. CDR3 bases: TGCGCCAGCAGCTTGGCGTTGAACACTGAAGCTTTCTTT. This chain uses TRBV5-1 with TRBJ1-1; no clear D gene. V gave up 0 bases and J gave up 0 bases, with 3 bases separating them. Germline V gene data show CDR1 as SGHRS and CDR2 as YFSETQ. The CDR3 has 13 amino acids.

DNA of the CDR3: TGCGCCAGCAGCTTGTTGGGAGGATCGAACACTGAAGCTTTCTTT. This codes for CASSLLGGSNTEAFF. The chain has TRBV5-1 and TRBJ1-1; D remains ambiguous. The CDR3 contains 15 residues. Deletions cut 1 base from V and 1 base from J, with 11 bases between. CDR1 is SGHRS and CDR2 is YFSETQ in the germline V gene.

This sequence joins TRBV5-1 and TRBJ1-2, with 10 bases matching TRBD1. This CDR3 contains 15 residues. Germline values: CDR1 SGHRS, CDR2 YFSETQ. The V segment lost 4 bases and the J segment 6 bases; nucleotides outside the gene matches: 9. Here the CDR3 DNA reads TGCGCCAGCAGCGATCCGGGACAGGGGAGGGATGGCTACACCTTC. It encodes CASSDPGQGRDGYTF. The whole variable domain, remainder taken from reference TRBV5-1 and TRBJ1-2, is KAGVTQTPRYLIKTRGQQVTLSCSPISGHRSVSWYQQTPGQGLQFLFEYFSETQRNKGNFPGRFSGRQFSNSRSEMNVSTLELGDSALYLCASSDPGQGRDGYTFGSGTRLTVV.